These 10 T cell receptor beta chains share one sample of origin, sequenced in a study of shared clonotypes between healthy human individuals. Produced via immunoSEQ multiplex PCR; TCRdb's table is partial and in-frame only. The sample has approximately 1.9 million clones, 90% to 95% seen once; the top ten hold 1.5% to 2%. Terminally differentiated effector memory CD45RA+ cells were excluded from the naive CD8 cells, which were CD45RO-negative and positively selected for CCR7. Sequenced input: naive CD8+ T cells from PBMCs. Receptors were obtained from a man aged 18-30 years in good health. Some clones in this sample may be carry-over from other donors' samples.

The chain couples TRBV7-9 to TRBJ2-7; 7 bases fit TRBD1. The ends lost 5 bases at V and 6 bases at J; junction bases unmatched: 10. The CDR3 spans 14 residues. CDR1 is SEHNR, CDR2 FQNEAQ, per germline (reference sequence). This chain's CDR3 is CASSLRETGPEQYF. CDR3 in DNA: TGTGCCAGCAGCCTCCGTGAGACAGGGCCCGAGCAGTACTTC.

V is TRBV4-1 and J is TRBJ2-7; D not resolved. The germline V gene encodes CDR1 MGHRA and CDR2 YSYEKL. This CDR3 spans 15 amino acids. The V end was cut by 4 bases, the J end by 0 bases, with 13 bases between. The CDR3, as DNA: TGCGCCAGCAGCCCTCGCTTGGGGTCCTCCTACGAGCAGTACTTC. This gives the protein CASSPRLGSSYEQYF.

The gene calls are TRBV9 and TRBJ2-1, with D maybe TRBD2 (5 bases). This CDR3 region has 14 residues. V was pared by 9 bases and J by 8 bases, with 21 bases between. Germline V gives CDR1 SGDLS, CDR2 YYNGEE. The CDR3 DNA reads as TGTGCCACTTCTCTATGGGGAGAATCCGATGAGCAGTTCTTC. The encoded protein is CATSLWGESDEQFF.

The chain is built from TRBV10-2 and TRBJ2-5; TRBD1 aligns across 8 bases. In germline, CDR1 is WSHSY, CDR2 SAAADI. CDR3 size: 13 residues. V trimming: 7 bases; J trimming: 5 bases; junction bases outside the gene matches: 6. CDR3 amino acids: CASTDRGEETQYF. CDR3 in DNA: TGCGCCAGCACAGACAGGGGCGAGGAGACCCAGTACTTC.

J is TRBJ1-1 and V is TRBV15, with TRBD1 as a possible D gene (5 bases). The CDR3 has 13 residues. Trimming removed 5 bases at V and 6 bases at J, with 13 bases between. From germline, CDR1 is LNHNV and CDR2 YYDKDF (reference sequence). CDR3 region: CATSPSTGAEAFF. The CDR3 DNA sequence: TGTGCCACCAGCCCCTCGACGGGGGCTGAAGCTTTCTTT. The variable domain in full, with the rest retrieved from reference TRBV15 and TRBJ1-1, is DAMVIQNPRYQVTQFGKPVTLSCSQTLNHNVMYWYQQKSSQAPKLLFHYYDKDFNNEADTPDNFQSRRPNTSFCFLDIRSPGLGDTAMYLCATSPSTGAEAFFGQGTRLTVV.

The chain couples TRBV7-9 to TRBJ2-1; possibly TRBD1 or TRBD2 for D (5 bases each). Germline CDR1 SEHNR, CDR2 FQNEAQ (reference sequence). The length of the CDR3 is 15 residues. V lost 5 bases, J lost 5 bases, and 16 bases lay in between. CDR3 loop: CASSARDRNDNEQFF. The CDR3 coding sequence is TGTGCCAGCAGCGCCCGGGACCGAAACGACAATGAGCAGTTCTTC.

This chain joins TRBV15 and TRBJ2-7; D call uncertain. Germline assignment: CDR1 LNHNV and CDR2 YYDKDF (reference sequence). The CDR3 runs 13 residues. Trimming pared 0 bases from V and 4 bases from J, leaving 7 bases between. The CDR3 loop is CATSRDPQYEQYF. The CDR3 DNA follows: TGTGCCACCAGCAGAGATCCCCAGTACGAGCAGTACTTC.

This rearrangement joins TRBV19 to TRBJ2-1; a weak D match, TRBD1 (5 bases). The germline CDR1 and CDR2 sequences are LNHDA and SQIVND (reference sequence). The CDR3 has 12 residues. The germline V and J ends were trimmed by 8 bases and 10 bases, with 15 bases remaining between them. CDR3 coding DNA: TGTGCCAGTGGAAATGGGGCATTGGAGCAGTTCTTC. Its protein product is CASGNGALEQFF.

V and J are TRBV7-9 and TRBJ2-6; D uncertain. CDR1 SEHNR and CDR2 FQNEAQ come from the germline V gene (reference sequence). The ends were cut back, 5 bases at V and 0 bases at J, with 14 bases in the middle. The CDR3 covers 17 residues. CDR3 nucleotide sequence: TGTGCCAGCAGCCCCCCCGGACGGAGCTCTGGGGCCAACGTCCTGACTTTC. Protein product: CASSPPGRSSGANVLTF.

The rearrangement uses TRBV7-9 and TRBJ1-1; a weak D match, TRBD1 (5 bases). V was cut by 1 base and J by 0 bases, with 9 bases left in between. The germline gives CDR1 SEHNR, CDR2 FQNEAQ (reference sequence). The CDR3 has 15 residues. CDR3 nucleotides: TGTGCCAGCAGCTTAGGGGGCAGCCTGAACACTGAAGCTTTCTTT. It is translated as CASSLGGSLNTEAFF.